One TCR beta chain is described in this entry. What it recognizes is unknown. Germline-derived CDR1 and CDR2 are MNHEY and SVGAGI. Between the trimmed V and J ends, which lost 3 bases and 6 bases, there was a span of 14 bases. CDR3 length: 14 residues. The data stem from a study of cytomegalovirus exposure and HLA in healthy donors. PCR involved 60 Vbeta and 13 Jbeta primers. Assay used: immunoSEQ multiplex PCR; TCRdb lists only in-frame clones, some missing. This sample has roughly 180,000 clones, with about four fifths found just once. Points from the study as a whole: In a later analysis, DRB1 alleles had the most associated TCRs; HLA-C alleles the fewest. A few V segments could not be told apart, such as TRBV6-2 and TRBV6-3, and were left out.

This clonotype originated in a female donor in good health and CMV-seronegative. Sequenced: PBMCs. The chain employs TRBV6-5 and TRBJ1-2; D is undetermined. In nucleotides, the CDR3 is TGTGCCAGCAGTTATCGGGAAACTTTGAATGGCTACACCTTC. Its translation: CASSYRETLNGYTF.